The 5 T cell receptor beta chains below were found in one sample sequenced in a study of T cell clonotyping in hematopoietic cell transplantation. The protocol was immunoSEQ multiplex PCR, while the TCRdb copy is restricted to in-frame clones and leaves out a portion. This sample has under 5,000 clones, with roughly 70% found just once. Here the sequenced sample was PBMCs, taken 100 days after allogeneic stem cell transplant. The receptor set was obtained from a male patient aged 55-69 years who had an allogeneic stem cell transplant, so the T cells may come from the graft donor. Some clones in this sample may be carry-over from other donors' samples.

The chain links TRBV6-5 to TRBJ1-2; D gene unclear. The CDR3 loop spans 13 amino acids. From germline, CDR1 is MNHEY and CDR2 SVGAGI. The V gene lost 4 bases and the J gene lost 4 bases, with 10 bases spanning the gap. CDR3 bases: TGTGCCAGCAGTTCACATGGAAGCTATGGCTACACCTTC. Translating gives CASSSHGSYGYTF.

The chain links TRBV5-5 to TRBJ1-5; D not certain. Deletions cut 4 bases from V and 2 bases from J, with 19 bases between. The length of the CDR3 is 17 residues. Germline V lookup: CDR1 SGHKS, CDR2 YYEKEE (reference sequence). The CDR3 region has the DNA TGTGCCAGCAGCCCGGACCGTAGAGGATATGGCAATCAGCCCCAGCATTTT. It is translated as CASSPDRRGYGNQPQHF.

This sequence joins TRBV27 and TRBJ2-7; 8 bases agree with TRBD1. With V trimmed by 6 bases and J by 2 bases, 9 bases remained unmatched. The CDR3 spans 15 residues. Germline assignment: CDR1 MNHEY and CDR2 SMNVEV (reference sequence). CDR3 region: CASSSLPGQAYEQYF. The CDR3 DNA reads TGTGCCAGCAGCTCACTACCGGGACAGGCCTACGAGCAGTACTTC.

This clone was detected once. The J gene is TRBJ1-2, the V gene TRBV10-3, with a weak D call TRBD1 (6 bases). Deletions cut 3 bases from V and 8 bases from J, with 16 bases between. CDR3 length: 14 residues. Germline values: CDR1 ENHRY, CDR2 SYGVKD. Here the CDR3 DNA reads TGTGCCATCAGTGACGGACAGCGAAGGATGGGCTACACCTTC. Its protein product is CAISDGQRRMGYTF.

The gene calls are TRBV4-2 and TRBJ2-1; D possibly corresponds to TRBD2 (8 bases). Germline CDR1 is LGHNA and CDR2 is YNFKEQ. With 3 bases removed from V and 6 bases from J, the gap between germline ends came to 15 bases. The CDR3 consists of 15 residues. CDR3 protein: CASSQEGAGGNEQFF. For the CDR3, the DNA is TGTGCCAGCAGCCAGGAGGGGGCGGGAGGCAATGAGCAGTTCTTC.